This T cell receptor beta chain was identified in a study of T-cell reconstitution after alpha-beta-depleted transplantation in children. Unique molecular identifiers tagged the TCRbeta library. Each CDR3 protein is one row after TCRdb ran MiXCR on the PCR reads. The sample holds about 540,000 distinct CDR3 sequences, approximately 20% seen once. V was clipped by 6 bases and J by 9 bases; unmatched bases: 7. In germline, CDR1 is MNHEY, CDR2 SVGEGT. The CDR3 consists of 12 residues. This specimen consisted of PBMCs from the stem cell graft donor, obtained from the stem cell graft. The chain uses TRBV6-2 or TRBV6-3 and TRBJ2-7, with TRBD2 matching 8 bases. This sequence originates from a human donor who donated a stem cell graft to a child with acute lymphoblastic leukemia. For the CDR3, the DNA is TGTGCCAGCAGGGGCCGGGAGGGCGGGCAGTACTTC. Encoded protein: CASRGREGGQYF.